These 5 T cell receptor beta chains share one sample of origin, sequenced in a study of T cell responses to AZD1222 COVID-19 vaccine. The table came from immunoSEQ multiplex PCR; TCRdb's copy has only in-frame clones and leaves some out. Altogether around 94,000 clones are present, around nine tenths being singletons, with the ten largest covering roughly 15%. The material was peripheral blood, obtained on day 0 of AZD1222 vaccination. These receptors originate from an adult in good health.

The chain links TRBV18 to TRBJ1-2; the D gene is possibly TRBD1 (5 bases). Trimming left V 3 bases short and J 5 bases short, with 13 bases between. The germline V gene has CDR1 KGHSH and CDR2 LQKENI. The CDR3 runs 14 residues. The CDR3 DNA is TGTGCCAGCTCACCCGGGGACCCAACTTATGGCTACACCTTC. Amino acid sequence: CASSPGDPTYGYTF.

The chain has TRBV6-5 and TRBJ1-1, with 9 nucleotides matching TRBD1. J gave up 6 bases and V 6 bases, and 8 bases lay outside the gene matches. Germline-derived CDR1 and CDR2 are MNHEY and SVGAGI. CDR3 length: 14 residues. CDR3 loop: CASRPTGGMAEAFF. In DNA, the CDR3 is TGTGCCAGCAGGCCGACAGGGGGAATGGCTGAAGCTTTCTTT.

The rearrangement links TRBV9 to TRBJ2-1, with 12 bases lining up with TRBD1. The CDR3 is made up of 16 amino acids. Germline CDR1 is SGDLS and CDR2 is YYNGEE. Germline trimming cut 4 bases from V and 2 bases from J; bases unmatched to any gene: 4. CDR3 amino acids: CASSLGTGGAYNEQFF. DNA of the CDR3: TGTGCCAGCAGCCTTGGGACAGGGGGCGCCTACAATGAGCAGTTCTTC.

V is TRBV5-1 and J is TRBJ1-3; 10 nucleotides align to TRBD1. There are 16 residues in the CDR3. The J segment lost 0 bases and the V segment lost 3 bases, leaving 3 bases of the junction unmatched. Germline CDR1 and CDR2: SGHRS and YFSETQ. Here the CDR3 reads CASSSTGGYSGNTIYF. The CDR3 bases are TGCGCCAGCAGCTCGACAGGGGGCTACTCTGGAAACACCATATATTTT.

This clone was recorded only once. The chain couples TRBV19 to TRBJ2-1; D not resolved. The CDR3 spans 14 residues. V dropped 3 bases and J dropped 6 bases, with 12 bases sitting between them. CDR1 LNHDA and CDR2 SQIVND come from the germline V gene (reference sequence). CDR3 region: CASSIQAVVNEQFF. For the CDR3, the DNA is TGTGCCAGTAGTATCCAGGCCGTGGTCAATGAGCAGTTCTTC.